A selection of T cell receptor beta chains follows, all from one sample in a study of T cell repertoires in ileal Crohn's disease. Produced via immunoSEQ multiplex PCR; TCRdb's table is partial and in-frame only. The sample has around 8,600 clones; around 77% are singletons. Sample: ileal tissue. The receptors here all came from an adult with Crohn's disease. Both conserved end residues are part of each CDR3. A D gene is named only where the DNA matches it firmly. Part of the rows lack a size; the others show once, few, many or a class for expanded clones.

v_gene	d_gene	j_gene	abundance	CDR3aa	CDR3nt
TRBV6-1	NA	TRBJ1-2	few	CASSLAQAGYTF	TGTGCCAGCAGTCTAGCCCAGGCTGGCTACACCTTC
TRBV9	TRBD2	TRBJ2-1	NA	CASSVSGNSYNEQFF	TGTGCCAGCAGCGTTAGCGGGAACTCCTACAATGAGCAGTTCTTC
TRBV7-9	NA	TRBJ1-2	NA	CASSWVRSNYGYTF	TGTGCCAGCAGCTGGGTTAGGAGTAACTATGGCTACACCTTC
TRBV7-3	TRBD2	TRBJ2-5	NA	CASSGGGEDQETQYF	TGTGCCAGCAGCGGTGGGGGGGAGGACCAAGAGACCCAGTACTTC
TRBV10-2	TRBD1	TRBJ2-3	NA	CASSLQTGRSTDTQYF	TGCGCCAGCAGCCTACAGACAGGGCGAAGCACAGATACGCAGTATTTT
TRBV7-2	NA	TRBJ2-2	NA	CASSLQGTSNTGELFF	TGTGCCAGCAGCCTCCAGGGGACCTCGAACACCGGGGAGCTGTTTTTT
TRBV9	TRBD2	TRBJ2-1	NA	CASSGSTSAYNEQFF	TGTGCCAGCAGCGGAAGTACTAGCGCATACAATGAGCAGTTCTTC
TRBV25-1	TRBD2	TRBJ2-3	NA	CASSVQAGGNTQYF	TGTGCCAGCAGTGTGCAGGCGGGAGGGAATACGCAGTATTTT
TRBV9	NA	TRBJ2-7	NA	CASSVSGWGEQYF	TGTGCCAGCAGCGTTTCAGGGTGGGGCGAGCAGTACTTC
TRBV27	NA	TRBJ1-1	NA	CASGRGAREAFF	TGTGCCAGCGGTCGGGGGGCACGTGAAGCTTTCTTT
TRBV9	NA	TRBJ1-1	NA	CASSVSGGAVNTEAFF	TGTGCCAGCAGCGTATCAGGAGGGGCCGTGAACACTGAAGCTTTCTTT
TRBV7-9	TRBD1	TRBJ1-3	NA	CASSRGGVQSGNTIYF	TGTGCCAGCAGTCGAGGGGGCGTTCAATCTGGAAACACCATATATTTT
TRBV27	NA	TRBJ2-7	NA	CASSLGGRYEQYF	TGTGCCAGCAGTTTGGGGGGGCGGTACGAGCAGTACTTC
TRBV25-1	NA	TRBJ2-1	NA	CASTGYNEQFF	TGTGCCAGCACGGGGTACAATGAGCAGTTCTTC
TRBV4-1	TRBD1	TRBJ1-1	NA	CASSPGQGATEAFF	TGCGCCAGCAGCCCAGGACAGGGAGCCACTGAAGCTTTCTTT
TRBV7-9	TRBD1	TRBJ1-1	NA	CASSLTGTGGGDTEAFF	TGTGCCAGCAGCTTAACCGGGACAGGGGGAGGGGACACTGAAGCTTTCTTT
TRBV5-1	NA	TRBJ1-2	few	CASSGLENYGYTF	TGCGCCAGCAGCGGTTTAGAGAACTATGGCTACACCTTC
TRBV5-1	TRBD2	TRBJ2-2	NA	CASTTIAGRNTGELFF	TGCGCCAGTACAACGATAGCGGGGCGGAACACCGGGGAGCTGTTTTTT
TRBV15	NA	TRBJ1-3	NA	CATSREPYFSGNTIYF	TGTGCCACCAGCAGAGAACCCTACTTTTCTGGAAACACCATATATTTT
TRBV11-1	NA	TRBJ1-1	NA	CASSPQVSNTEAFF	TGTGCCAGCAGCCCTCAGGTCTCGAACACTGAAGCTTTCTTT
TRBV7-8	NA	TRBJ2-3	NA	CASSLMSQGSTDTQYF	TGTGCCAGCAGCTTAATGTCCCAGGGGAGCACAGATACGCAGTATTTT
TRBV19	TRBD1	TRBJ1-5	NA	CASTHRGRIVSNQPQHF	TGTGCCAGTACTCACAGGGGGCGAATCGTTAGCAATCAGCCCCAGCATTTT
TRBV7-6	TRBD1	TRBJ1-5	few	CASSLGDREQPQHF	TGTGCCAGCAGCTTAGGGGACAGGGAACAGCCCCAGCATTTT
TRBV7-9	NA	TRBJ2-7	NA	CASSPDGARTYEQYF	TGTGCCAGCAGCCCTGACGGAGCAAGGACCTACGAGCAGTACTTC
TRBV2	TRBD1	TRBJ1-4	NA	CASSRDSVELNEKLFF	TGTGCCAGCAGCCGGGACAGTGTGGAATTGAATGAAAAACTGTTTTTT
TRBV19	NA	TRBJ2-5	NA	CASSRQARETQYF	TGTGCCAGTAGTCGGCAGGCAAGAGAGACCCAGTACTTC
TRBV29-1	TRBD1	TRBJ1-5	NA	CSVEGVTGTGDSNQPQHF	TGCAGCGTTGAAGGGGTGACCGGGACAGGGGATAGCAATCAGCCCCAGCATTTT
TRBV12-5	NA	TRBJ1-1	NA	CASGFLREAFF	TGTGCTAGTGGTTTCCTCCGGGAGGCTTTCTTT
TRBV5-1	NA	TRBJ1-1	once	CASRVGHLNTEAFF	TGCGCCAGCAGGGTGGGACACCTGAACACTGAAGCTTTCTTT
TRBV30	TRBD1	TRBJ1-3	NA	CAWAGTAGNTIYF	TGTGCCTGGGCTGGGACAGCTGGAAACACCATATATTTT
TRBV6-1	TRBD1	TRBJ1-2	NA	CASSEETGGYYGYTF	TGTGCCAGCAGTGAAGAAACAGGGGGCTACTATGGCTACACCTTC
TRBV5-6	NA	TRBJ1-2	large	CASSRGAANLDGYTF	TGTGCCAGCAGCCGGGGGGCGGCCAACCTTGATGGCTACACCTTC
TRBV5-6	NA	TRBJ1-2	NA	CASSLAANGYTF	TGTGCCAGCAGCTTAGCAGCGAATGGCTACACCTTC
TRBV6-4	TRBD1	TRBJ1-1	NA	CASSAGTGGGGAFF	TGTGCCAGCAGTGCCGGGACAGGGGGCGGCGGCGCTTTCTTT
TRBV14	TRBD2	TRBJ2-7	NA	CASKGLANEQYF	TGTGCCAGCAAGGGACTAGCAAACGAGCAGTACTTC
TRBV6-6	TRBD1	TRBJ1-2	NA	CASRKTGEGYGYTF	TGTGCCAGCAGGAAGACAGGGGAGGGCTATGGCTACACCTTC
TRBV11-2	TRBD2	TRBJ2-5	NA	CASSVTSGSYQETQYF	TGTGCCAGCAGCGTAACTAGCGGGAGTTACCAAGAGACCCAGTACTTC
TRBV18	NA	TRBJ2-3	NA	CASSPGLQPDTQYF	TGTGCCAGCTCACCCGGGTTGCAGCCAGATACGCAGTATTTT
TRBV19	NA	TRBJ2-1	NA	CASTTTGNFYNEQFF	TGTGCCAGTACCACGACAGGTAACTTTTACAATGAGCAGTTCTTC
TRBV6-5	NA	TRBJ1-6	NA	CASSSPKGSYNSPLHF	TGTGCCAGCAGTTCCCCTAAGGGGTCTTATAATTCACCCCTCCACTTT
TRBV29-1	TRBD1	TRBJ1-1	NA	CSAWTGTEAFF	TGCAGCGCCTGGACAGGAACTGAAGCTTTCTTT
TRBV5-1	TRBD2	TRBJ2-5	NA	CASSLSSGGETQYF	TGCGCCAGCAGCTTGTCTAGCGGGGGGGAGACCCAGTACTTC
TRBV6-5	TRBD1	TRBJ1-5	large	CASTPDRGLNQPQHF	TGTGCCAGCACCCCGGACAGGGGATTAAATCAGCCCCAGCATTTT
TRBV9	NA	TRBJ2-3	NA	CASSEGSIAPGTDTQYF	TGTGCCAGCAGCGAGGGCTCAATCGCCCCGGGGACAGATACGCAGTATTTT
TRBV4-1	TRBD1	TRBJ1-5	NA	CASSPLAGGVGQPQHF	TGCGCCAGCAGCCCCCTAGCAGGGGGCGTTGGTCAGCCCCAGCATTTT
TRBV6-1	TRBD1	TRBJ2-1	NA	CASQGQGAYNEQFF	TGTGCCAGCCAGGGACAGGGGGCCTACAATGAGCAGTTCTTC
TRBV4-2	NA	TRBJ1-3	NA	CASSQGLRGTIYF	TGTGCCAGCAGCCAAGGACTCCGGGGCACCATATATTTT
TRBV6-5	NA	TRBJ1-1	NA	CASIETGPGNTEAFF	TGTGCCAGCATAGAGACAGGCCCAGGGAACACTGAAGCTTTCTTT